These T cell receptor beta chains were read from a single sample in a study of cytomegalovirus exposure and HLA in healthy donors. Assay: immunoSEQ multiplex PCR; the TCRdb copy retains only in-frame clones and omits some. The sample holds 150,000 to 200,000 clones; around three quarters are singletons and the top ten take about 14%. The specimen sequenced was PBMCs. The receptors here all came from a woman aged 25 to 39 in good health and CMV-seropositive. CDR3s include the opening cysteine and the closing phenylalanine or tryptophan. A D gene is named only where the DNA matches it firmly. Only some rows state a clone size, as once, few, many or a class for expanded clones.

clone size	J gene	D gene	V gene	CDR3 DNA	CDR3 protein
-	TRBJ2-7	-	TRBV30	TGTGCCTGGAGTGAGGGTCGGTACGGGGACGAGCAGTACTTC	CAWSEGRYGDEQYF
-	TRBJ2-3	-	TRBV6-1	TGTGCCAGCAGTGAAGGGGACTGGAGCAAAGGCACAGATACGCAGTATTTT	CASSEGDWSKGTDTQYF
few	TRBJ2-1	-	TRBV5-1	TGCGCCAGCAGCTCACTTAGCGGTGACTCCTACAATGAGCAGTTCTTC	CASSSLSGDSYNEQFF
-	TRBJ2-3	TRBD2	TRBV19	TGTGCCACCTCGGATGCGGGGGGCGTCGCCGATACGCAGTATTTT	CATSDAGGVADTQYF
-	TRBJ2-7	-	TRBV11-3	TGTGCCAGCAGCTTAGCGTGGCATTTGTGCGAGCAGTACTTC	CASSLAWHLCEQYF
-	TRBJ1-1	-	TRBV7-6	TGTGCCAGCAGCAAGACAGGGAACACTGAAGCTTTCTTT	CASSKTGNTEAFF
few	TRBJ2-7	TRBD2	TRBV2	TGTGCCAGCAGTGAATTACTAGCGGGAAATCAGTACGAGCAGTACTTC	CASSELLAGNQYEQYF
-	TRBJ2-1	-	TRBV2	TGTGCCAGCAGTGAAAGGGAACAGGGCTACAATGAGCAGTTCTTC	CASSEREQGYNEQFF
-	TRBJ1-2	-	TRBV6-1	TGTGCCAGCACCGGGGCCGACGACAGGTTCGGAGGCTACACCTTC	CASTGADDRFGGYTF
-	TRBJ2-1	-	TRBV27	TGTGCCAGCAGTTTACAGTCCTACAATGAGCAGTTCTTC	CASSLQSYNEQFF
-	TRBJ1-3	-	TRBV15	TGTGCCACCAGCAGAAGCGGAAACACCATATATTTT	CATSRSGNTIYF
-	TRBJ1-2	-	TRBV7-2	TGTGCCAGCAGCTTACCGGTCCCTAACTATGGCTACACCTTC	CASSLPVPNYGYTF
-	TRBJ1-5	-	TRBV4-1	TGCGCCAGCAGCCAAGTAGAGGGTAATCAGCCCCAGCATTTT	CASSQVEGNQPQHF
once	TRBJ1-1	-	TRBV19	TGTGCCAGTAGTCCTGGTGAGGGGAACACTGAAGCTTTCTTT	CASSPGEGNTEAFF
-	TRBJ1-2	-	TRBV5-6	TGTGCCAGCAGCAGCCTCCGGGACATAAGGTTGGCAGCTAACTATGGCTACACCTTC	CASSSLRDIRLAANYGYTF
-	TRBJ1-5	TRBD1	TRBV28	TGTGCCAGCAGTTTCCTGTTACAGGGGAATCAGCCCCAGCATTTT	CASSFLLQGNQPQHF
-	TRBJ1-2	TRBD1	TRBV7-9	TGTGCCAGCACCCCCGACAGGGCCTATGGCTACACCTTC	CASTPDRAYGYTF
-	TRBJ2-3	-	TRBV19	TGTGCCAGTAGTACGAAAGACTCGCCCGGTCTCACAGATACGCAGTATTTT	CASSTKDSPGLTDTQYF
few	TRBJ1-5	-	TRBV4-1	TGCGCCAGCAGCCAAGAACAGGTCAATCAGCCCCAGCATTTT	CASSQEQVNQPQHF
few	TRBJ1-1	TRBD1	TRBV9	TGTGCCAGCAGCCCCAGGGGGGATGCGAACACTGAAGCTTTCTTT	CASSPRGDANTEAFF
-	TRBJ2-4	-	TRBV2	TGTGCCAGCAGTGTGGGGCCCAAAAACATTCAGTACTTC	CASSVGPKNIQYF
few	TRBJ1-3	-	TRBV19	TGTGCCAGTACCAAAGTGCCGAGGACACCTGGAAACACCATATATTTT	CASTKVPRTPGNTIYF
-	TRBJ2-5	TRBD2	TRBV11-3	TGTGCCAGCAGCCTCAGAGGAGCGGGAGGGGGAGGAGAGACCCAGTACTTC	CASSLRGAGGGGETQYF
-	TRBJ2-1	TRBD2	TRBV5-1	TGCGCCAGCAGCCTTAGCGGGGGAGATTACAATGAGCAGTTCTTC	CASSLSGGDYNEQFF
-	TRBJ1-1	TRBD1	TRBV6-1	TGTGCCAGCAGTGAATGGGACAGTGAAGCTTTCTTT	CASSEWDSEAFF
-	TRBJ2-7	-	TRBV6-1	TGTGCCAGCAGTGAATGGAATCTAGCGTTCTCCTACGAGCAGTACTTC	CASSEWNLAFSYEQYF
-	TRBJ2-4	-	TRBV29-1	TGCAGCGCCCGGCAGGGTGGGGACATTCAGTACTTC	CSARQGGDIQYF
-	TRBJ2-3	TRBD2	TRBV5-1	TGCGCCAGCAGCTTGGACTCTCCTAGCGGGGGTGATACGCAGTATTTT	CASSLDSPSGGDTQYF
-	TRBJ2-2	TRBD2	TRBV7-2	TGTGCCAGCAGTCCTAGCGGGCAAGGGGGGGAGCTGTTTTTT	CASSPSGQGGELFF
-	TRBJ1-2	-	TRBV5-1	TGCGCCAGCAGCTTGGGCGCAGGGGTAGGTGGCTACACCTTC	CASSLGAGVGGYTF
-	TRBJ2-7	-	TRBV20-1	TGCAGTGCTAGACGGTCCTACGAGCAGTACTTC	CSARRSYEQYF
-	TRBJ2-5	TRBD1	TRBV5-1	TGCGCCAGCAGCGAAGGACAGGCCCAAGAGACCCAGTACTTC	CASSEGQAQETQYF
-	TRBJ2-7	TRBD1	TRBV6-6	TGTGCCAGCAGTTACCTGACAGGGGGCCGAGCCTACGAGCAGTACTTC	CASSYLTGGRAYEQYF
-	TRBJ1-2	TRBD1	TRBV7-9	TGTGCCAGCAGCTTAGAAGGGACAGGGAGTGGCTACACCTTC	CASSLEGTGSGYTF
-	TRBJ2-3	-	TRBV9	TGTGCCAGCAGCGGGGCTAGCACAGATACGCAGTATTTT	CASSGASTDTQYF
-	TRBJ1-4	TRBD1	TRBV30	TGTGCCCAGGACGGGACAGTCGGAAAACTGTTTTTT	CAQDGTVGKLFF
-	TRBJ2-7	TRBD1	TRBV6-5	TGTGCCAGCAGAAATGGACAGGGGCTCAACGAGCAGTACTTC	CASRNGQGLNEQYF
few	TRBJ2-5	TRBD1	TRBV25-1	TGTGCCAGCAGTGAGACCCCGCGGACAGGACCGAAAGAGACCCAGTACTTC	CASSETPRTGPKETQYF
-	TRBJ2-3	-	TRBV5-4	TGTGCCAGCAGGGCGGGGTACACAGATACGCAGTATTTT	CASRAGYTDTQYF
-	TRBJ1-5	TRBD1	TRBV19	TGTGCCAGTGGCTTGACAGGGGTGGGTCAGCCCCAGCATTTT	CASGLTGVGQPQHF
-	TRBJ2-1	-	TRBV15	TGTGCCACCAGCACCAGGTCCAGGTTAGATGAGCAGTTCTTC	CATSTRSRLDEQFF
-	TRBJ1-2	-	TRBV5-4	TGTGCCAGCGGGGGACTTAACTATGGCTACACCTTC	CASGGLNYGYTF
few	TRBJ1-6	-	TRBV7-2	TGTGCCAGCAGCCCATCAGGGTCCGGCGCACCCCTCCACTTT	CASSPSGSGAPLHF
-	TRBJ2-7	TRBD2	TRBV6-6	TGTGCCAGCAGTTACTCTAGCGGGAGGGAGTACTTC	CASSYSSGREYF
-	TRBJ1-1	-	TRBV4-2	TGTGCCAGCAGCCAGGCTAACAGGGACACTGAAGCTTTCTTT	CASSQANRDTEAFF
-	TRBJ1-1	TRBD1	TRBV9	TGTGCCAGCAGCGTAGACGGGACAGGGGATGAAGCTTTCTTT	CASSVDGTGDEAFF
-	TRBJ2-2	-	TRBV11-3	TGTGCCAGCAGCCCCGGAGGTGGCGTTGGGAACACCGGGGAGCTGTTTTTT	CASSPGGGVGNTGELFF
-	TRBJ1-4	-	TRBV5-6	TGTGCCAGCAGCTCCAGGGTGGAGAAACTGTTTTTT	CASSSRVEKLFF
once	TRBJ2-7	-	TRBV5-4	TGTGCCAGCAGCTTGCAGGGAACGCCGTTCGAGCAGTACTTC	CASSLQGTPFEQYF
-	TRBJ1-2	TRBD1	TRBV28	TGTGCCAGCAGTTTAGAGGGCAGGGGGCGATTAGGGGGCTACACCTTC	CASSLEGRGRLGGYTF
-	TRBJ2-7	TRBD2	TRBV10-3	TGTGCCATCAACAGACTAGCGGGAGAGTTCGAGCAGTACTTC	CAINRLAGEFEQYF
few	TRBJ2-7	-	TRBV10-3	TGTGCCATCAAGGAGGGTGCGTCAGTCGAGCAGTACTTC	CAIKEGASVEQYF
-	TRBJ2-2	TRBD1	TRBV2	TGTGCCAGCAGTGCGACAGGGATTGGGACCGGGGAGCTGTTTTTT	CASSATGIGTGELFF
-	TRBJ2-1	TRBD1	TRBV4-2	TGTGCCAGCAGCCAATTAACGACCCAGGGGGCCTACAATGAGCAGTTCTTC	CASSQLTTQGAYNEQFF
-	TRBJ2-7	-	TRBV7-2	TGTGCCAGCAGCTTCCCGGACTACCCCGAGCAGTACTTC	CASSFPDYPEQYF
-	TRBJ2-1	-	TRBV11-2	TGTGCCAGCAGCTTAGAGCCCGCCCAGCGATGGTTGCTGGCTGAGCAGTTCTTC	CASSLEPAQRWLLAEQFF
few	TRBJ1-5	-	TRBV11-2	TGTGCCAGCAGCTTGACAGGTAGCAATCAGCCCCAGCATTTT	CASSLTGSNQPQHF
few	TRBJ2-7	TRBD2	TRBV7-9	TGTTCCAGCAGCCCGGTAGAGCGGGGGCCCTTTTACGAGCAGTACTTC	CSSSPVERGPFYEQYF
-	TRBJ2-7	TRBD1	TRBV11-2	TGTGCCAGCAGCTTAGTTACAGGGGCCCACGAGCAGTACTTC	CASSLVTGAHEQYF